This T cell receptor beta chain was obtained from a study of CD8+ T cells in alopecia areata. cDNA prepared by RNA extraction and subsequent reverse transcription served as the template for sequencing. Here immunoSEQ multiplex PCR was the method, and the copy in TCRdb shows in-frame clones only, minus some. The sample carries tens of thousands of clones, about three fifths recorded once. This CDR3 comprises 14 residues. CDR1 is SEHNR and CDR2 is FQNEAQ in the germline V gene (reference sequence). Trimming shortened V by 4 bases and J by 2 bases, and 12 bases separated the two germline ends. V gene TRBV7-9 combines with J gene TRBJ2-7; D remains unclear. This TCR was sampled from a human donor with alopecia areata. This material consisted of CD8+ T cells sorted from blood, taken at week 0. The CDR3: CASSSRLNPYEQYF. The CDR3 coding sequence is TGTGCCAGCAGCTCCCGGTTGAATCCCTACGAGCAGTACTTC.